The clone carrying this TCR beta chain was seen a few times. Its cognate antigen is unknown. These data originate in a study of T-cell memory formation after mild COVID-19. Study in general: Each donor largely had its own TCR clusters. Study observations and caveats: Clones contracting day 15 to 85 were balanced CD4/CD8; later expanders leaned CD4+. Detection of some responders pre-infection suggested pre-existing cross-reactive memory T cells participated.

Amplification by 5'RACE using constant-segment primers produced TCR alpha and TCR beta cDNA libraries that carried sample barcodes and UMIs. TCRdb itself ran the 5' RACE reads through MiXCR, one entry per CDR3 protein. The sample has 200,000 to 250,000 distinct CDR3 sequences; roughly 30% are singletons. CDR3 length equals 14 residues. Trimming pared 1 base from V and 5 bases from J, leaving 6 bases between. Germline CDR1 is MGHDK and CDR2 is SYGVNS. The TCR sequence derives from an adult woman who had mild COVID-19 (a few samples of this study predate the infection). Cell type and time point are not known. The sequenced material came from PBMCs or a T cell subset sorted from them (not recorded which). The chain employs TRBV25-1 and TRBJ1-6; D might be TRBD1 (5 bases). This CDR3 reads CASSEWGDNSPLHF. CDR3 nucleotide sequence: TGTGCCAGCAGTGAATGGGGGGATAATTCACCCCTCCACTTT.